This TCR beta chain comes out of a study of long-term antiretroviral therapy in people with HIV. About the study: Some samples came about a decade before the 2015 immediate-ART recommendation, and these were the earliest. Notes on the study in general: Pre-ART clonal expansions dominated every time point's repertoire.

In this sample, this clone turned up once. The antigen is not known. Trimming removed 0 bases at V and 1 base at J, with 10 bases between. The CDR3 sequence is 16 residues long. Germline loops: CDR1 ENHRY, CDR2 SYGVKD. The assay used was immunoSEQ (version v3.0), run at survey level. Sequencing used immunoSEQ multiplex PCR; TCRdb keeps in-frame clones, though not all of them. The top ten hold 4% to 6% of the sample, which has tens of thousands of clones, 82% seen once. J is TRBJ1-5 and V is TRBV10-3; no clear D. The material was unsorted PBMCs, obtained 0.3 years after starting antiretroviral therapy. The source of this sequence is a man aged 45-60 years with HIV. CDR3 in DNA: TGTGCCATCAGTGAGTCGCGGGGAGGGAGCAATCAGCCCCAGCATTTT. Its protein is CAISESRGGSNQPQHF.